A single T cell receptor (beta chain) is shown here with its context. Original methodology: Nucleated cell number was recorded as an estimate derived from reference gene primer amplification. TCRdb's table, derived via immunoSEQ multiplex PCR, lists solely in-frame clones and lacks some. The DNA was the basis for D and trimming; V, J and clone size are from that table. This sample has roughly 280,000 clones, with about 88% found just once. Looked up from germline, CDR1 is SGHAT and CDR2 is FQNNGV. CDR3 length: 15 residues. Trimming pared 5 bases from V and 3 bases from J, leaving 16 bases between. This sample was included in a study of blood T cell repertoires in COVID-19. Participant ages covered about 18 to 89 years across 20 to 30 US areas.

The clonotype comes from a woman in her fifties or sixties who had recovered from COVID-19. J is TRBJ1-1 and V is TRBV11-2; unclear D gene. Sequenced sample: PBMCs or T cells enriched from blood (not recorded which). The CDR3 region is CASSTSNGGYTEAFF. The DNA for the CDR3 is TGTGCCAGCAGCACCAGCAACGGAGGGTACACTGAAGCTTTCTTT.